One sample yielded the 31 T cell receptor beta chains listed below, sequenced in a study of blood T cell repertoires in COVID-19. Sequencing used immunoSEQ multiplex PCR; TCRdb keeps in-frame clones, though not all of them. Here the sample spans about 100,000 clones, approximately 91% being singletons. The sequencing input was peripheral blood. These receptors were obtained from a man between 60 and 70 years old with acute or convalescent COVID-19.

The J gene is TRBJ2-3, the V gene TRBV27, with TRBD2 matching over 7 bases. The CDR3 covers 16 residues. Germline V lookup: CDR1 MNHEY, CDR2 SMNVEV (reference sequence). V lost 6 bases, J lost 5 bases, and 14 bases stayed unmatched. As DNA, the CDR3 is TGTGCCAGCAGGTCTCCCCAGCGGGATATAATAGATACGCAGTATTTT. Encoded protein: CASRSPQRDIIDTQYF.

CDR3 nucleotide sequence: TGCGGTGCAACGAAGGGAGATAATTCACCCCTCCACTTT. Translating it yields CGATKGDNSPLHF. The chain combines TRBV29-1 with TRBJ1-6, with D unresolved. Looked up from germline, CDR1 is SQVTM and CDR2 is ANQGSEA. The CDR3 is made up of 13 amino acids. Filled out from reference TRBV29-1 and TRBJ1-6, the complete variable domain reads SAVISQKPSRDICQRGTSLTIQCQVDSQVTMMFWYRQQPGQSLTLIATANQGSEATYESGFVIDKFPISRPNLTFSTLTVSNMSPEDSSIYLCGATKGDNSPLHFGNGTRLTVT.

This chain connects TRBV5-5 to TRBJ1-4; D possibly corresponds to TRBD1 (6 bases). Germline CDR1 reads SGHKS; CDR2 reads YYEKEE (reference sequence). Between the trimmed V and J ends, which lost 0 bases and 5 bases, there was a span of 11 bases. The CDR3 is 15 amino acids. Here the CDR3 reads CASSLDAGGNEKLFF. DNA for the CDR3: TGTGCCAGCAGCTTGGATGCTGGGGGCAATGAAAAACTGTTTTTT.

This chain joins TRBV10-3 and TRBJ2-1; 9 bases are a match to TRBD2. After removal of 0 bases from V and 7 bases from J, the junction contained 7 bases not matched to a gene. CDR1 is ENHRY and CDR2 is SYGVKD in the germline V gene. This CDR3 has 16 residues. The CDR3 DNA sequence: TGTGCCATCAGTGAGTCGGGGGCTAGCGGGATGAATGAGCAGTTCTTC. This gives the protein CAISESGASGMNEQFF.

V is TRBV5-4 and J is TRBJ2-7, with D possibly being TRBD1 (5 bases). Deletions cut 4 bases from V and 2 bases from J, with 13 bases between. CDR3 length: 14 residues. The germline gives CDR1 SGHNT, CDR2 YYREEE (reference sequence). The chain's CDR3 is CASSPSQGTYEQYF. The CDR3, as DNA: TGTGCCAGCAGCCCGTCGCAGGGAACCTACGAGCAGTACTTC.

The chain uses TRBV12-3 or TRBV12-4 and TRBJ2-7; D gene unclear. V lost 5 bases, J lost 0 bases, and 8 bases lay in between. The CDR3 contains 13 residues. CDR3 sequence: CASSASSSYEQYF. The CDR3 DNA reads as TGTGCCAGCAGTGCATCCAGCTCCTACGAGCAGTACTTC.

The CDR3 DNA reads as TGTGCCAGCTCTATTTCGCCAGGGGATGTAAGGGGCTACACCTTC. Its protein product is CASSISPGDVRGYTF. The chain joins TRBV2 to TRBJ1-2; D might be TRBD1 (6 bases). Germline lookup yields CDR1 SNHLY and CDR2 FYNNEI. CDR3 length: 15 residues. Trimming stripped 8 bases from V and 8 bases from J, with 24 bases between.

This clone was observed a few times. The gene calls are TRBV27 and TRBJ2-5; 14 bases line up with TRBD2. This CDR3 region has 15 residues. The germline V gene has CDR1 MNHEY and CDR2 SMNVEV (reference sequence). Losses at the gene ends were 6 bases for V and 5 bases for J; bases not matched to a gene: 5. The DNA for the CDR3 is TGTGCCAGCAGGGGGACTAGCGGGAGTATGGAGACCCAGTACTTC. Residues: CASRGTSGSMETQYF.

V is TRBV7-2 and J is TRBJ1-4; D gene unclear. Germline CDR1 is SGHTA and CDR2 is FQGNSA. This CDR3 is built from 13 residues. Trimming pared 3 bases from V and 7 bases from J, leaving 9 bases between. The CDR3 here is CASSLREGEKLFF. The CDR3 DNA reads TGTGCCAGCAGCTTGAGGGAGGGTGAAAAACTGTTTTTT.

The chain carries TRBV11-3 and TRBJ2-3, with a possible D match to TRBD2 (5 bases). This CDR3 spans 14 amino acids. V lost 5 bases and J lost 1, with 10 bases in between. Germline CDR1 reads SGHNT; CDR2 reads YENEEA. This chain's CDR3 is CASSPHGGTDTQYF. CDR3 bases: TGTGCCAGCAGCCCCCACGGGGGCACAGATACGCAGTATTTT.

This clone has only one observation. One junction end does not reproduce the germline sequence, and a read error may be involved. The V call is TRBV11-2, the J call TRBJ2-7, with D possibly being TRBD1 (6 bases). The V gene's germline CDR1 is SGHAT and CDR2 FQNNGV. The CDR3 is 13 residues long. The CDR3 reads CASSTPQGYGQYF. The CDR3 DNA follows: TGTGCCAGCAGCACCCCACAGGGTTACGGGCAGTACTTC.

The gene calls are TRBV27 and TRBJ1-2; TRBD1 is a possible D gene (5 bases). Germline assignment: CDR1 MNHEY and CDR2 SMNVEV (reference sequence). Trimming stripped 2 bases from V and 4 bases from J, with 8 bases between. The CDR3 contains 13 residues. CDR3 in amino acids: CASSLQGSYGYTF. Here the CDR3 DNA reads TGTGCCAGCAGTTTACAGGGTTCCTATGGCTACACCTTC.

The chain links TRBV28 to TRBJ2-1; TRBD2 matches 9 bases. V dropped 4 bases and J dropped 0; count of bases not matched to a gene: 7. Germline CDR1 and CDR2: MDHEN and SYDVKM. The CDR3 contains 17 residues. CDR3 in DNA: TGTGCCAGCAGTTCTCCGCCAGCGGGAGGCTCCTACAATGAGCAGTTCTTC. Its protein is CASSSPPAGGSYNEQFF. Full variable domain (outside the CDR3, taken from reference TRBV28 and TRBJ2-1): DVKVTQSSRYLVKRTGEKVFLECVQDMDHENMFWYRQDPGLGLRLIYFSYDVKMKEKGDIPEGYSVSREKKERFSLILESASTNQTSMYLCASSSPPAGGSYNEQFFGPGTRLTVL.

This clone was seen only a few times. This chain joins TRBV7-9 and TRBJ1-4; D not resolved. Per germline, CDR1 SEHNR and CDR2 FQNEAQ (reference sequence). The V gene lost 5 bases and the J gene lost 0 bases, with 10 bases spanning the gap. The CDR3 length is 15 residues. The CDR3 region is CASSREGATNEKLFF. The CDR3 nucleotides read TGTGCCAGCAGCCGGGAGGGAGCAACTAATGAAAAACTGTTTTTT.

The CDR3 bases are TGTGCCACCAGTGATTCTAGCGGGAGGGCCGGTGAGCAGTTCTTC. Translating gives CATSDSSGRAGEQFF. The chain links TRBV24-1 to TRBJ2-1; 12 positions agree with TRBD2. Germline trimming cut 2 bases from V and 9 bases from J; bases unmatched to any gene: 4. CDR1 KGHDR and CDR2 SFDVKD come from the germline V gene. The CDR3 spans 15 residues.

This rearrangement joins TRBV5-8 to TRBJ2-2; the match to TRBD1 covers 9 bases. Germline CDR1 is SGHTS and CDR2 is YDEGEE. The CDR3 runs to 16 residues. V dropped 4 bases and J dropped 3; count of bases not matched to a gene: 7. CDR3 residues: CASSHRDRDDTGELFF. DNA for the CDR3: TGTGCCAGCAGCCACCGGGACAGGGACGACACCGGGGAGCTGTTTTTT.

The CDR3 spells CASSLVDSDGYTF. Written as DNA, the CDR3 is TGTGCCAGCAGCTTAGTTGACAGCGATGGCTACACCTTC. V usage is TRBV7-2 and J usage is TRBJ1-2; tentatively, D is TRBD1 (5 bases). Germline V gives CDR1 SGHTA, CDR2 FQGNSA. V shed 1 base and J shed 6 bases, with 9 bases lying between them. This CDR3 contains 13 residues.

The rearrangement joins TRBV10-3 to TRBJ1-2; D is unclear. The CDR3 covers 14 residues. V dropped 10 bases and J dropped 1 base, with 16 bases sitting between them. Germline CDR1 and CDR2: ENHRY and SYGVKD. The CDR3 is CATQMREFNYGYTF. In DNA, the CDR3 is TGTGCCACCCAGATGCGGGAATTTAACTATGGCTACACCTTC.

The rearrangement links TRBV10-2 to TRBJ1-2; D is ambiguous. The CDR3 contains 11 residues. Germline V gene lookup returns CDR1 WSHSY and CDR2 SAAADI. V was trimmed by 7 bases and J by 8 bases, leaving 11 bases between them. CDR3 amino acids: CASTRGSGYTF. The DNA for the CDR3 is TGCGCCAGCACCAGAGGTAGCGGCTACACCTTC.

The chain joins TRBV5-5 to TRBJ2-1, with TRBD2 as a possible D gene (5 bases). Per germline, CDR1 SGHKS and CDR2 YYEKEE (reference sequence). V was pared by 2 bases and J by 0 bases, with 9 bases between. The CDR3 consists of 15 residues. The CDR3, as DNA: TGTGCCAGCAGCTTCGACTATGGCTCCTACAATGAGCAGTTCTTC. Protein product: CASSFDYGSYNEQFF.

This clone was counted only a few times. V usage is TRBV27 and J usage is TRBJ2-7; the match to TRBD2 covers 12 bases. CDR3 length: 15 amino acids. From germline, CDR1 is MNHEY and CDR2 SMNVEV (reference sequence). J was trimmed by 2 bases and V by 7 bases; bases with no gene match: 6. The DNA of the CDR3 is TGTGCCAGCATCGGGACTAGCGGGCCACCCTACGAGCAGTACTTC. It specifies CASIGTSGPPYEQYF.

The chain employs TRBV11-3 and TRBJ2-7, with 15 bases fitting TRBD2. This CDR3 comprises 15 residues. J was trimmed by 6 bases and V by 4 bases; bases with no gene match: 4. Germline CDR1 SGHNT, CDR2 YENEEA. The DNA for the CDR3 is TGTGCCAGCAGCTCGACGGGACTAGCGGGAGGCGAGCAGTACTTC. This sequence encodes CASSSTGLAGGEQYF.

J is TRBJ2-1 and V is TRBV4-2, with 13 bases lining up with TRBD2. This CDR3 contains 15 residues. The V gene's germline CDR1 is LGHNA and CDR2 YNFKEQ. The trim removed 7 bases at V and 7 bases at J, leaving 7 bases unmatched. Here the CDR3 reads CASTLTSGRYNEQFF. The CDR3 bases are TGTGCCAGCACCTTGACTAGCGGGAGGTATAATGAGCAGTTCTTC.

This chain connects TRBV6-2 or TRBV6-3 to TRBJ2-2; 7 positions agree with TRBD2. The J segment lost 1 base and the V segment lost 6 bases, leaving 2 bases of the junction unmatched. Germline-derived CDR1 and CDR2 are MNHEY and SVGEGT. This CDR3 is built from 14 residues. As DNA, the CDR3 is TGTGCCAGCAGACCTAGCGGGAACACCGGGGAGCTGTTTTTT. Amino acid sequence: CASRPSGNTGELFF.

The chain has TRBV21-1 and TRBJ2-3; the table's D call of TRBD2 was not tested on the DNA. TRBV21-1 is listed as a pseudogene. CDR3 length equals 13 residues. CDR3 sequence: CASSTLPRDTQYF. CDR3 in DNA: TGTGCCAGCAGCACCCTCCCTCGTGATACGCAGTATTTT.

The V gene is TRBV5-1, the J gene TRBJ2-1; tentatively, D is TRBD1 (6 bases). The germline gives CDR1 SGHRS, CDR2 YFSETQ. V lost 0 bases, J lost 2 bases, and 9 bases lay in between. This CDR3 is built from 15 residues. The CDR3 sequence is CASSLAEGAYNEQFF. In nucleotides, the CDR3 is TGCGCCAGCAGCTTGGCTGAGGGGGCCTACAATGAGCAGTTCTTC.

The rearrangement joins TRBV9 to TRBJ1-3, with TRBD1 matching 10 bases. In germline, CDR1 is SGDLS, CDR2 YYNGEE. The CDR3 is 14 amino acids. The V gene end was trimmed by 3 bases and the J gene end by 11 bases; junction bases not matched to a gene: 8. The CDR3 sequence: CASSETGTGEPIYF. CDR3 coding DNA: TGTGCCAGCAGCGAAACGGGGACAGGGGAACCCATATATTTT.

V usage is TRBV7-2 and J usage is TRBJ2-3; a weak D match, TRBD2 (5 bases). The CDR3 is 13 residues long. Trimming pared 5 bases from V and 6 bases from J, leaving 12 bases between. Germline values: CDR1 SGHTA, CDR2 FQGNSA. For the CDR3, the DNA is TGTGCCAGCAGCACTCCTAGCAGTGATACGCAGTATTTT. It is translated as CASSTPSSDTQYF.

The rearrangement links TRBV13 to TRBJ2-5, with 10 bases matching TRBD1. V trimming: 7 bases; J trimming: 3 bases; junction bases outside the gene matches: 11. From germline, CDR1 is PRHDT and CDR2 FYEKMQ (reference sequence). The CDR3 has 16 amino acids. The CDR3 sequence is CASKRQGAVREETQYF. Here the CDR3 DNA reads TGTGCCAGCAAAAGACAGGGGGCGGTCCGGGAAGAGACCCAGTACTTC.

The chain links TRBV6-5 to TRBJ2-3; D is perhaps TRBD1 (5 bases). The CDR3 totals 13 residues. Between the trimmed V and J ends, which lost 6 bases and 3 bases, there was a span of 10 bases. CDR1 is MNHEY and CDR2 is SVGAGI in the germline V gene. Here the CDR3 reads CASRGQGTDTQYF. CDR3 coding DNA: TGTGCCAGCAGAGGGCAGGGTACAGATACGCAGTATTTT.

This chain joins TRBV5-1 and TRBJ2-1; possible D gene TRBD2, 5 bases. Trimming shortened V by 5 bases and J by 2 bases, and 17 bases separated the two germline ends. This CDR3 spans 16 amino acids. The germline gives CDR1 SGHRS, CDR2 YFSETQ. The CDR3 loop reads CASRNDIGETYNEQFF. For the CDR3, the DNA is TGCGCCAGCAGGAATGACATCGGGGAAACCTACAATGAGCAGTTCTTC.